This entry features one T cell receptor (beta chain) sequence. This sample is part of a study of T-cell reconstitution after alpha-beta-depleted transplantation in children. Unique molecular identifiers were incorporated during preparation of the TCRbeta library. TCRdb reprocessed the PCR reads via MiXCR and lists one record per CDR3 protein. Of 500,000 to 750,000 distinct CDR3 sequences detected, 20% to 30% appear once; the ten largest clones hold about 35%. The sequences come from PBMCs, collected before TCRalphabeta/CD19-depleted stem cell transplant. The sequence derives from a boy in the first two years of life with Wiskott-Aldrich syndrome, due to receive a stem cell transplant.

The CDR3 DNA follows: TGTGCCAGCGGAGGGGGCTTTGGCTACACCTTC. Its translation: CASGGGFGYTF. The gene calls are TRBV7-9 and TRBJ1-2; TRBD1 matches 7 bases. CDR3 length: 11 residues. V lost 8 bases, J lost 7 bases, and 4 bases stayed unmatched. Germline V gene data show CDR1 as SEHNR and CDR2 as FQNEAQ (reference sequence).